This record looks at one TCR beta chain sequence and its context. Its recognized antigen is unknown. Qualities for individual bases were not recorded, and no much larger clone is one base off. Preparation of the library involved the immunoSEQ multiplex PCR assay. The multiplex PCR relied on a mix of 60 forward primers for TCR Vbeta segments and 13 reverse primers for TCR Jbeta segments. Amplification of the CDR3 region of rearranged TCR beta genes was performed with a multiplex PCR assay on genomic DNA. The Illumina HiSeq System was used to sequence the amplified TCR beta libraries as 87-base-pair reads. The published analysis was carried out like this. Across the 670 or so repertoires, a later analysis counted roughly 77 million unique TCR beta chains, around 11 million of which were shared by at least two donors. Raw reads were error-corrected and collapsed into unique sequences with a nearest-neighbor algorithm that merged closely related sequences to remove PCR and sequencing errors. V, D and J gene segments were assigned by aligning CDR3 sequences to IMGT reference sequences. For a sequence to be retained, at least a six-nucleotide match to both a V gene segment and a J gene segment was required. A rearrangement counted as productive if the CDR3 had no stop codons and remained in frame with V and J, and every other rearrangement counted as non-productive. Following IMGT convention, CDR3 was defined as the stretch from the second conserved V-encoded cysteine to the conserved J-encoded phenylalanine. The earlier analysis of 587 of the donors excluded sequences that lacked an unambiguous match to a single V gene segment. In an earlier analysis of a few hundred of the donors, V segments were called functional above 56.7% productive rearrangements and were called segregating when the between-donor standard deviation exceeded 5%. A statistical classification framework was built to diagnose cytomegalovirus status from the catalog of TCR beta chain sequences. A later analysis assigned V and J genes by comparing TCR nucleotide sequences with IMGT/GENE-DB human TR gene sequences. A later analysis assigned CDR3 sequences and most-parsimonious VDJ recombination scenarios with the TCRdist pipeline. In a later analysis, each TCR beta chain was defined by its CDR3 amino acid sequence together with its V-gene family, and reads without a unique V-gene family were excluded. To address suspected cross-contamination and a sequencing artifact, a later analysis removed under 600 highly shared, low-generation-probability nucleotide sequences. In a later analysis, a clonal expansion index for each public chain was calculated from normalized within-repertoire ranks of inferred template counts. Generation probabilities in a later analysis came from a VDJ recombination model fitted to out-of-frame rearrangements, and those results were checked against IGoR. Hypergeometric tests were used in a later analysis to score TCR-TCR, TCR-HLA and TCR-CMV co-occurrence, with a repertoire-size bias correction applied to the TCR pairs. False discovery rates were estimated in a later analysis by permuting HLA or CMV assignments 20 times. A later analysis grouped co-occurring TCRs with DBSCAN, adding TCRdist sequence similarity when clustering within HLA-allele-positive subsets. For co-occurrence clustering, repertoires with fewer than 30,000 or more than 120,000 public chains were excluded, along with 5 or 6 repertoires with anomalous nucleotide sharing. TCRdb stores this immuneACCESS table with in-frame sequences only. Part of the clones is absent; in the studies checked, under half of the shortfall reflects unresolved V genes, and no reason is known for the rest. The DNA gave D and trimming, while V, J and clone size come from that table. This sample is represented by approximately 170,000 clones; around 77% of them were singletons. Of the sample, 1.5% to 1.9% falls within the top ten clones.

These data come from a study of cytomegalovirus exposure and HLA in healthy donors (TCRdb year 2017). Notes on the research overall: An earlier analysis of roughly 570 of the donors reported about 300 Gb of sequence data and approximately 120 million unique TCR beta sequences obtained from approximately 180 million T cells. An early release that covered approximately 600 HLA-typed donors contained approximately 290 gigabases of sequencing data and approximately 85 million unique TCR sequences. Among the approximately 430 genotyped donors, around 79% belonged to the genetic ancestry cluster associated with self-reported Caucasian donors. The study aimed to test whether signatures of past pathogen exposure could be identified by cataloging public T cell receptors. The T cell repertoires of several hundred subjects were profiled by immunosequencing and related to cytomegalovirus serostatus. In addition to the first cohort of approximately 670 subjects, a separate validation cohort of over 90 different subjects was used. The study combined high-throughput TCR immunosequencing, statistical association of individual TCRs with disease status, and machine learning to predict cytomegalovirus infection status. In a later analysis, previously published TCR beta repertoires from hundreds of donors were re-analyzed and high-resolution HLA genotyping was added so that TCR occurrence patterns could be studied. The later analysis used no new phenotypic data to find candidate immune exposures, relying instead on TCR beta sequences and their occurrence across donors. An earlier analysis of fewer than 750 of the donors used high-throughput TCR beta sequencing to judge whether each TCR beta V gene segment behaved as functional or pseudogenic. Donor age, sex, ethnicity and CMV serostatus were compiled alongside the repertoire data. In a later genetic analysis, genome-wide SNP genotypes for about three fifths of the 666 donors were used, and that subset was treated as a discovery cohort. Every repertoire in the discovery cohort had been generated on one and the same sequencing platform. HLA typing included class I and class II loci at four-digit resolution. Typing coverage varied by locus: about 620-630 donors for A, B, C, DRB1 and DQB1; some 520 for DQA1; around 610 for DPA1; some 470 for DPB1. Because of strong linkage in the cohort, five DR-DQ haplotypes were treated as single units for association and clustering. Across some 400 genotyped donors of the cohort, an average of about 240,000 unique TCR beta nucleotide sequences per donor were sequenced, and roughly a sixth of those sequences were non-productive. General findings and caveats noted by the study authors: The study gave a list of roughly 150 TCR beta chains associated with cytomegalovirus. Linkage disequilibrium might explain the correlated functional status among segregating V segments, but an unknown experimental factor could not be excluded. The cohort was sequenced for TCR beta chains only, and without alpha or paired-chain data the features that could be detected were limited. Most TCR sequences were observed very rarely across donors, whereas some public TCRs were present in many individuals. Specific HLA alleles were associated with 15,000 to 20,000 TCR beta sequences at a false discovery rate of 0.05 in a later analysis. In a later analysis, several top co-occurrence clusters were reported to appear linked to parvovirus B19, influenza, CMV and Epstein-Barr virus. In vitro tests confirmed that a few of the cytomegalovirus-associated TCR beta chains recognize cytomegalovirus antigens. Presence/absence analyses assumed roughly uniform sequencing depth across donors, an assumption that may not hold. A later genetic analysis reported fewer N-insertions in productive TCRs among donors in an Asian-associated ancestry cluster than the roughly 700-donor mean. When HLA alleles, especially DR and DQ, strongly co-occurred, TCR associations were difficult to assign to individual alleles. In a later analysis, TCR association rates were found to vary across HLA loci, with the most associated TCRs seen for DRB1 alleles and the fewest for HLA-C alleles. Compared with equally common non-associated chains, HLA-associated TCR beta chains in a later analysis were more clonally expanded and had lower generation probabilities. Because counts were too low, about 15 rarely observed V segments, including chromosome 9 orphons, were left out of the earlier analysis of some 640 of the donors. Because the 87-base-pair reads could not distinguish some IMGT-functional V segments, including TRBV6-2 and TRBV6-3, those segments were excluded. A further reported finding was that TCR beta sequences accurately predicted the HLA-A and HLA-B alleles for most subjects in the first cohort. Because HLA typing was missing for some donors at each locus, association tests included only the typed subset. An earlier analysis of 587 of the donors showed that most TCR beta V segments appeared in productive rearrangements either about 90% or about 30% of the time, which broadly matched IMGT annotations. The classifier was reported to diagnose cytomegalovirus status with high specificity and sensitivity in both the original cohort and the validation cohort. For the cohort, immune exposure information was limited to CMV serostatus. According to a later analysis, most CMV-associated TCR beta chains appeared to be HLA-restricted, and the HLA associations seemed to be driven largely by CMV exposure. The authors suggested that the approach could potentially be extended to other disease states and immunological phenotypes. V-gene and J-gene trimming of TCR beta chains was associated with a missense DCLRE1C variant in a later genetic analysis, and the association was replicated in an independent cohort. The sequencing pipeline was judged likely to have produced a cluster of highly shared sequence variants as a technical artifact.

The cohort comprised fewer than 750 healthy bone marrow donors. At the time of sampling, every cohort member was nominally healthy, though immune exposures that went unrecorded were likely present. The donor tested CMV seronegative, placing the donor among the roughly 350 seronegative members of the cohort. A peripheral blood sample was collected from each donor, and TCR beta sequencing was performed on peripheral blood mononuclear cells. The Qiagen DNeasy Blood Extraction Kit was used to extract genomic DNA from the blood cell samples. The CDR3 measures 14 amino acids from cysteine to phenylalanine. Only CDR3 DNA is held: 42 bases, read in frame from base 1. CDR1 and CDR2, per the germline V gene, are MDHEN and SYDVKM. The V and J ends are trimmed by 6 bases and 4 bases, leaving 12 bases between them.

The sample comprised PBMCs. The V gene is TRBV28 and the J gene is TRBJ1-4, and perhaps TRBD1 as D gene, on 5 matching bases. This receptor was identified in a man in his forties in good health and CMV-seronegative. The CDR3 reads CASSPTGGNEKLFF. DNA sequence: TGTGCCAGCAGCCCAACGGGGGGTAATGAAAAACTGTTTTTT.